The following is a TCR beta chain sequence with its context. Its antigen is undetermined. Sequenced by immunoSEQ multiplex PCR; TCRdb stores in-frame clones only, minus some. The sample has 140,000 to 150,000 clones; 85% to 95% are singletons. The data belong to a study of T cell responses to AZD1222 COVID-19 vaccine. The V gene lost 10 bases and the J gene lost 0 bases, with 15 bases spanning the gap. Germline V CDR1 and CDR2: LNHDA, SQIVND (reference sequence). The CDR3 loop spans 15 amino acids. Study-level findings and limits: Only six AZD1222 recipients tested seropositive at baseline. Spike-wide coverage was observed for vaccine-associated CD4 TCRs, with dominant responses at 160-218 and 743-854. Nearly half of spike-specific TCRs reportedly go after variant regions that carry no mutations. Most donors were white British and more were female, and clonal diversity was possibly underestimated.

This sample comprised peripheral blood, obtained after recovery from COVID-19. The chain joins TRBV19 to TRBJ1-4; no firm D call. The source is an adult who had recovered from COVID-19. The DNA for the CDR3 is TGTGCCACCTCGACCGTTTCGGCAACTAATGAAAAACTGTTTTTT. Translating gives CATSTVSATNEKLFF.